The rows below give T cell receptor beta chains drawn from one sample of a study of T cell repertoires in cytomegalovirus infection. TCRdb re-analysed the reads in MiXCR, keeping a single row per CDR3 protein. This sample has roughly 990,000 distinct CDR3 sequences, with 31% found just once. The antigens of these receptors remain unknown. This specimen consisted of cultured CD8+ T cells from PBMCs, obtained from culture after CMV antigen stimulation. The source of these receptors is a human donor in good health (CMV status not recorded). Some clones in this sample may be carry-over from other donors' samples. Each CDR3 is given with its conserved first and last residue. A D gene is named only where the DNA matches it firmly. The listing skips clone size in some rows; elsewhere it reads once, few, many or a size class.

CDR3aa	CDR3nt	d_gene	j_gene	abundance	v_gene
CASNYLHGGYQETQYF	TGTGCCAGCAACTACCTCCACGGGGGCTACCAAGAGACCCAGTACTTC	-	TRBJ2-5	few	TRBV5-6
CASSPRAEAFF	TGTGCCAGCAGCCCCAGGGCTGAAGCTTTCTTT	-	TRBJ1-1	many	TRBV7-9
CASSIGGGWSTEAFF	TGTGCCAGTAGTATAGGAGGGGGCTGGAGCACTGAAGCTTTCTTT	TRBD1	TRBJ1-1	many	TRBV19
CASTSPPPGGAMNEQFF	TGTGCCAGCACCTCTCCTCCACCTGGCGGGGCTATGAATGAGCAGTTCTTC	-	TRBJ2-1	-	TRBV6-5
CASSQEKEKLFF	TGTGCCAGCAGCCAGGAGAAAGAAAAACTGTTTTTT	-	TRBJ1-4	-	TRBV11-1
CSVEGGLTDTQYF	TGCAGCGTTGAAGGTGGCCTCACAGATACGCAGTATTTT	-	TRBJ2-3	-	TRBV29-1
CASSEDGQGIVQPQHF	TGTGCCAGCAGTGAAGACGGACAGGGGATTGTTCAGCCCCAGCATTTT	TRBD1	TRBJ1-5	-	TRBV2
CASSITGHSTGTNTGELFF	TGTGCCAGCAGCATTACGGGACATTCGACGGGGACCAACACCGGGGAGCTGTTTTTT	-	TRBJ2-2	few	TRBV6-2/TRBV6-3
CASSMGLESTDTQYF	TGTGCCAGCAGTATGGGACTTGAAAGCACAGATACGCAGTATTTT	-	TRBJ2-3	-	TRBV27
CASGPLPSGGHNEQFF	TGTGCCAGCGGCCCCCTCCCTAGCGGGGGGCACAATGAGCAGTTCTTC	TRBD2	TRBJ2-1	-	TRBV6-5
CAIMGGDTDTQYF	TGTGCCATCATGGGAGGGGATACAGATACGCAGTATTTT	TRBD2	TRBJ2-3	few	TRBV10-3
CAALAGGSENEQFF	TGTGCTGCATTAGCGGGGGGCTCCGAGAATGAGCAGTTCTTC	TRBD2	TRBJ2-1	few	TRBV12-5
CASSLALASVYQETQYF	TGTGCCAGCAGTTTAGCGCTGGCTAGCGTTTACCAAGAGACCCAGTACTTC	-	TRBJ2-5	-	TRBV12-3/TRBV12-4
CASSIKGAVYGYTF	TGTGCCAGTAGTATAAAAGGCGCGGTCTATGGCTACACCTTC	-	TRBJ1-2	-	TRBV19